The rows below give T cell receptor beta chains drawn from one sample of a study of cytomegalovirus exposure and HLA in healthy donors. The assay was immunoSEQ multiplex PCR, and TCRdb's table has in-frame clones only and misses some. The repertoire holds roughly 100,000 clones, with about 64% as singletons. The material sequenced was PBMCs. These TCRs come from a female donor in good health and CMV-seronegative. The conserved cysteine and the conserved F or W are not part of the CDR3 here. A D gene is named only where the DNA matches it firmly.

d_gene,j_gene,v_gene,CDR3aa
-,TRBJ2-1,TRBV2,ASARDTDPYNEQF
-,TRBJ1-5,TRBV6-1,ASRPEDQGRQPQH
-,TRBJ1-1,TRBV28,ASSMDYTEAF
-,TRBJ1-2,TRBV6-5,ASSYELGYYGYT
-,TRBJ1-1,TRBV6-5,ASSLVGGGAF
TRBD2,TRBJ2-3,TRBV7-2,ASSWELRGVGGDTQY
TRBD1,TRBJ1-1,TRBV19,ASRAGTGDSAMTEAF
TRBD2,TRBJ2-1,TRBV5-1,ASSLPFSGIILSYNEQF
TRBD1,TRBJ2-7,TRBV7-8,ASSLKQGRTYEQY
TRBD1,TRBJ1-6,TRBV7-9,ASSNRDSYSPLH
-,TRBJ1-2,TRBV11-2,ASSLVGVIQGDYGYT
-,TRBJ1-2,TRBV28,ASRADSANYGYT
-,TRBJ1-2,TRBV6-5,ASRNRQLLYGYT
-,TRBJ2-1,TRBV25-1,ASSRVTNYEQF
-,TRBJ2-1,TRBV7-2,ASSPRLLSYNEQF
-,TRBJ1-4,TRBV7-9,ASANLRGYEKLF
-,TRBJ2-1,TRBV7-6,ASSRGGASSYNEQF
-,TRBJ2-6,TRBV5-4,ASSRESGANVLT
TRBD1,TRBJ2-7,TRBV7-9,ASSPKTGAGTGTYEQY
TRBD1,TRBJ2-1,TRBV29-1,SVVRTGTVHEQF
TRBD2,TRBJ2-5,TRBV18,ASSPGLAGVETQY
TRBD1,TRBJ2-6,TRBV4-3,ASSQEGRQGSLSGANVLT
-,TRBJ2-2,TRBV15,ATSRDMTSLNTGELF
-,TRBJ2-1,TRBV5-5,ASSLAGNEQF
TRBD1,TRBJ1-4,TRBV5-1,ASSSTGEQGEKLF
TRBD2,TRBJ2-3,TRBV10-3,AIYSGRRGTDTQY
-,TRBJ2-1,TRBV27,ASSSTGGGSYNEQF
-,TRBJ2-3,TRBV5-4,ASSLESRADTQY
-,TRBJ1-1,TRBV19,ASSIIRGTEAF
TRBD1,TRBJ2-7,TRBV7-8,ASSIGQAFWNEQY
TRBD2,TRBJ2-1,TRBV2,ASNERGYNEQF
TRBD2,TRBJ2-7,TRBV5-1,ASSVGTSGKLLGLH
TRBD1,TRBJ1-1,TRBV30,AWSLTSGGRTEAF
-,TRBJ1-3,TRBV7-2,ASSLAPGVRSGNTIY
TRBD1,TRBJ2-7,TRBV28,ASRDAAGTGGYEQY
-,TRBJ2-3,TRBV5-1,ASSSEGEGDTQY
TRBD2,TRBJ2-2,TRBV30,AWSAGGDTGELF
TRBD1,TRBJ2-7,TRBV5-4,ASSFGRGSYEQY
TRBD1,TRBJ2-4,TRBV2,ASRPGTGSAKNIQY
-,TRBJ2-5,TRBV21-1,ASSRTGEETQY
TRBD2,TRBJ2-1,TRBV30,AWRRLAGGSSYNEQF
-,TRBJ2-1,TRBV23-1,ASSQSPTAPKVMYNEQF
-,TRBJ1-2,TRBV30,AWSRQTVLPNYGYT
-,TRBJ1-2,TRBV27,ASSITRTADGYT
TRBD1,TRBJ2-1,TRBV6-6,ASNLQQGDEQF